The source of this T cell receptor (beta chain) is a study of blood T cell repertoires in COVID-19. Study-wide context: Sources were T cells, B-cell-depleted T cells, or PBMCs; the material itself was cDNA or gDNA.

Germline lookup yields CDR1 MNHNS and CDR2 SASEGT. V dropped 3 bases and J dropped 0 bases, with 3 bases sitting between them. The CDR3 runs to 14 residues. In the study's own analysis: Estimates of nucleated cell counts were drawn from the amplification of reference gene primers. Here immunoSEQ multiplex PCR was the method, and the copy in TCRdb shows in-frame clones only, minus some. V and J calls and clone size are those listed in that table; D and trimming were worked out from the DNA. Of approximately 72,000 clones in the sample, around 85% were seen once. Sequencing was done on a sample of peripheral blood. This chain links TRBV6-1 with TRBJ1-6; no reliable D call. This clonotype was sampled from a woman aged 80 or older with active or convalescent COVID-19. CDR3 amino acids: CASSESSYNSPLHF. In DNA form, the CDR3 reads TGTGCCAGCAGTGAGAGCTCCTATAATTCACCCCTCCACTTT.